Below, 20 T cell receptor beta chains from the same sample are listed, as sequenced in a study of beta chain features in type 1 diabetes. These TCRs' antigens remain unknown. Isolated RNA was reverse transcribed in full, so expressed TCRB transcripts were sequenced. Method: immunoSEQ multiplex PCR; TCRdb's copy keeps in-frame clones and lacks some. Altogether roughly 300,000 clones are present, approximately 15% being singletons, with the ten largest covering 0.017%. Broader study findings: In all four CD4+ subsets, TCRB CDR3 length was significantly, moderately reduced in type 1 diabetes.

The sequenced sample consisted of naive CD4+ T cells from blood. These receptor sequences come from a man under 40 with type 1 diabetes.

This chain uses TRBV9 with TRBJ2-7; weak D call: TRBD2 (6 bases). The CDR3 consists of 15 residues. V was trimmed by 4 bases and J by 0 bases, leaving 14 bases between them. Germline assignment: CDR1 SGDLS and CDR2 YYNGEE. The CDR3: CASSPTGEHSYEQYF. Here the CDR3 DNA reads TGTGCCAGCAGCCCAACGGGAGAACACTCCTACGAGCAGTACTTC.

This clone was seen more than once but under ten times. V and J are TRBV4-1 and TRBJ2-5, with a tentative D call TRBD2 (5 bases). V gave up 4 bases and J gave up 6 bases, with 21 bases separating them. The CDR3 is 16 residues long. Germline V gene sequence: CDR1 MGHRA, CDR2 YSYEKL. The CDR3 DNA reads as TGCGCCAGCAGCCGGCGAGAAACTAGTAAGCGAAAGACCCAGTACTTC. Translation: CASSRRETSKRKTQYF.

This clone showed up just a few times. This rearrangement joins TRBV30 to TRBJ1-2; no definite D call. Germline assignment: CDR1 GTSNPN and CDR2 SVGIG (reference sequence). Trimming left V 1 base short and J 4 bases short, with 13 bases between. This CDR3 comprises 14 residues. The CDR3 protein is CAWSGLGRAYGYTF. The CDR3 DNA reads TGTGCCTGGAGTGGTTTGGGGAGGGCCTATGGCTACACCTTC.

This clone came up a few times. This sequence joins TRBV28 and TRBJ1-1; TRBD1 agrees at 8 bases. Germline values: CDR1 MDHEN, CDR2 SYDVKM. The ends lost 3 bases at V and 11 bases at J; junction bases unmatched: 8. This CDR3 region has 13 residues. The CDR3 DNA follows: TGTGCCAGCAGTTTTCAGGGGGCGCGAGGGGCTTTCTTT. It yields the protein CASSFQGARGAFF.

J is TRBJ1-1 and V is TRBV15; the match to TRBD1 covers 10 bases. The length of the CDR3 is 15 residues. The J segment lost 5 bases and the V segment lost 1 base, leaving 4 bases of the junction unmatched. CDR1 LNHNV and CDR2 YYDKDF come from the germline V gene (reference sequence). The CDR3 region has the DNA TGTGCCACCAGCAGAGGAGGGACAGGGGTTACTGAAGCTTTCTTT. This translates into CATSRGGTGVTEAFF.

V is TRBV10-3 and J is TRBJ2-5; possible D gene TRBD2, 6 bases. Germline V CDR1 and CDR2: ENHRY, SYGVKD. Trimming shortened V by 6 bases and J by 3 bases, and 14 bases separated the two germline ends. The CDR3 runs 14 residues. The CDR3 sequence is CAIRPGPGEETQYF. The CDR3 DNA follows: TGTGCCATCAGACCGGGACCGGGGGAAGAGACCCAGTACTTC.

The chain recombines TRBV30 with TRBJ1-5; D is perhaps TRBD1 (6 bases). V was trimmed by 0 bases and J by 7 bases, leaving 10 bases between them. Germline CDR1 GTSNPN, CDR2 SVGIG (reference sequence). The CDR3 is 13 residues long. The chain's CDR3 is CAWSVQGIQPQHF. Written as DNA, the CDR3 is TGTGCCTGGAGTGTCCAGGGGATACAGCCCCAGCATTTT.

This chain connects TRBV18 to TRBJ2-7; TRBD2 aligns across 12 bases. The junction had 0 bases not matched to a gene; V was cut back by 3 bases and J by 3 bases. The CDR3 has 14 residues. CDR1 is KGHSH and CDR2 is LQKENI in the germline V gene. CDR3 sequence: CASSPGLAGYEQYF. In nucleotides, the CDR3 is TGTGCCAGCTCACCGGGACTAGCGGGCTACGAGCAGTACTTC.

This chain joins TRBV25-1 and TRBJ2-7; 8 bases match TRBD2. Germline lookup yields CDR1 MGHDK and CDR2 SYGVNS. After removal of 7 bases from V and 6 bases from J, the junction contained 11 bases not matched to a gene. The CDR3 has 14 amino acids. The CDR3 sequence is CASIKAGVASEQYF. CDR3 nucleotides: TGTGCCAGCATAAAAGCGGGAGTGGCGTCCGAGCAGTACTTC.

This clone was detected a few times. The chain combines TRBV9 with TRBJ1-1; TRBD1 agrees at 10 bases. Germline V gene data show CDR1 as SGDLS and CDR2 as YYNGEE. CDR3 length equals 19 residues. The V and J ends lost 4 bases and 1 base, in that order; junction bases with no gene match: 16. The CDR3 loop reads CASSNRAGTGAARNTEAFF. For the CDR3, the DNA is TGTGCCAGCAGCAACCGCGCCGGGACAGGGGCGGCTCGGAACACTGAAGCTTTCTTT.

The J gene is TRBJ2-2, the V gene TRBV30; 9 bases match TRBD1. There are 14 residues in the CDR3. The V gene end was trimmed by 5 bases and the J gene end by 4 bases; junction bases not matched to a gene: 5. CDR1 is GTSNPN and CDR2 is SVGIG in the germline V gene (reference sequence). The CDR3 coding sequence is TGTGCCTGGGACAGGGGGATGTCCACCGGGGAGCTGTTTTTT. Protein sequence: CAWDRGMSTGELFF.

This clone was seen a few times. The rearrangement links TRBV6-1 to TRBJ2-5; D unresolved. Germline V lookup: CDR1 MNHNS, CDR2 SASEGT. The CDR3 covers 12 residues. Trimming left V 5 bases short and J 6 bases short, with 10 bases between. In DNA, the CDR3 is TGTGCCAGCAGTTTAGAGCCGAAGACCCAGTACTTC. Its translation is CASSLEPKTQYF.

This clone has just a few counts. This rearrangement joins TRBV5-1 to TRBJ2-7, with TRBD1 matching 7 bases. From germline, CDR1 is SGHRS and CDR2 YFSETQ. The CDR3 spans 14 residues. J lost 3 bases, V lost 5 bases, and 8 bases had no gene match. CDR3 in amino acids: CASRPGQRGYEQYF. The CDR3 DNA sequence: TGCGCCAGCAGGCCGGGACAGAGGGGCTACGAGCAGTACTTC.

This clone was seen more than once but under ten times. V is TRBV7-2 and J is TRBJ1-5; D remains unclear. CDR1 and CDR2 (germline): SGHTA, FQGNSA. Trimming took 2 bases from V and 9 from J, leaving 8 bases between them. There are 12 residues in the CDR3. The CDR3 DNA is TGTGCCAGCAGCTTACCGGGTGCGCCCCAGCATTTT. The encoded protein is CASSLPGAPQHF.

In DNA, the CDR3 is TGCGCCAGCAGCTTTGACATTACCTACGAGCAGTACTTC. Amino acids: CASSFDITYEQYF. The chain uses TRBV5-1 and TRBJ2-7; no clear D gene. This CDR3 region has 13 residues. CDR1 SGHRS and CDR2 YFSETQ come from the germline V gene. V lost 2 bases and J lost 2, with 8 bases in between.

The sample holds a few counts of this clone. This sequence joins TRBV4-1 and TRBJ2-1; D is possibly TRBD1 (6 bases). Per the germline V gene, CDR1 is MGHRA and CDR2 is YSYEKL. Trimming removed 3 bases at V and 10 bases at J, with 16 bases between. The CDR3 has 14 residues. The CDR3 protein is CASSHEQGGREQFF. The CDR3 region has the DNA TGCGCCAGCAGCCATGAACAGGGCGGTAGAGAGCAGTTCTTC.

This clone was seen a few times. CDR3 in DNA: TGTGCCAGCTTCACCGGGAGAGGCACCGGGGAGCTGTTTTTT. Translating gives CASFTGRGTGELFF. The rearrangement links TRBV28 to TRBJ2-2; possibly TRBD2 for D (6 bases). The germline CDR1 and CDR2 sequences are MDHEN and SYDVKM. Deletions cut 8 bases from V and 4 bases from J, with 14 bases between. The CDR3 consists of 14 residues.

The chain recombines TRBV29-1 with TRBJ1-2; TRBD1 matches at 7 bases. CDR1 is SQVTM, CDR2 ANQGSEA, per germline. CDR3 length: 14 amino acids. V lost 4 bases and J lost 0; bases outside the gene matches: 5. CDR3 loop: CSVVAGGSNYGYTF. CDR3 nucleotide sequence: TGCAGCGTTGTGGCAGGGGGTTCTAACTATGGCTACACCTTC.

The chain couples TRBV2 to TRBJ2-2; no firm D call. Trimming took off 7 bases at V and 7 bases at J, with 10 bases between the two ends. Germline V lookup: CDR1 SNHLY, CDR2 FYNNEI. CDR3 length: 12 residues. The CDR3 sequence is CASNQRGGELFF. CDR3 coding DNA: TGTGCCAGCAACCAAAGAGGCGGGGAGCTGTTTTTT.

CDR3 in DNA: TGTGCCAGCAGCACGCCCCCACTCCGGGGTGGCTACACCTTC. Translating it yields CASSTPPLRGGYTF. This chain connects TRBV7-3 to TRBJ1-2; D not certain. This CDR3 contains 14 residues. Germline V gene lookup returns CDR1 SGHTA and CDR2 FQGTGA. With 5 bases removed from V and 7 bases from J, the gap between germline ends came to 17 bases.